This T cell receptor (beta chain) derives from a study of blood T cells in healthy people across ages. Turning to the study itself: Researchers report that template switching captured about one barcoded beta molecule per two T cells.

A note on this clonotype: Compared with germline, one end of the junction differs, possibly owing to a read error.

This CDR3 region has 13 residues. Germline-derived CDR1 and CDR2 are LNHDA and SQIVND (reference sequence). A second about 6 to 11 cycle PCR used barcoded and J-beta primers. The authors tagged each cDNA molecule using a template-switch adaptor with 12 random nucleotides. Per sample, CDR3-containing paired-end reads numbered at least 3 million. TCRdb passed the 5' RACE reads through MiXCR, listing each CDR3 protein once. The data show around 800,000 distinct CDR3 sequences, 35% to 50% seen once. The receptor comes from a man older than 75 in good health. Material: blood. The chain carries TRBV19 and TRBJ2-5; tentatively, D is TRBD2 (5 bases). Written as DNA, the CDR3 is TGTGCTAGTAGTAGTGAGGGAGTCAACGAGCGGTACTTC. Amino acid sequence: CASSSEGVNERYF.